This record looks at one T cell receptor (beta chain) sequence and its context. Assay used: immunoSEQ multiplex PCR; TCRdb lists only in-frame clones, some missing. Of hundreds of thousands of clones in the sample, 85% to 90% were seen once. V shed 5 bases and J 0 bases; nucleotides not matched to a gene: 19. The CDR3 is 20 amino acids. Germline CDR1 and CDR2: SQVTM and ANQGSEA. The sample comes from a study of shared T cell receptors in the human thymus. The same specimen was also included in a second study, on human thymus T cells. This second report adds: Corrective heart surgery yielded the resections from which the thymus tissue came. Thymic and blood repertoires appeared to show biased V and J gene usage. Unrelated individuals reportedly shared highly overlapping thymic TCR repertoires.

What was sequenced was thymocytes. The origin of this receptor is a boy under two years old with a congenital heart defect. The chain is built from TRBV29-1 and TRBJ2-1; 10 bases agree with TRBD2. CDR3 sequence (DNA): TGCAGCGTTTTCCCCTCCTTAATAGCGGGAGGCCCATTCTCCTACAATGAGCAGTTCTTC. It specifies CSVFPSLIAGGPFSYNEQFF.